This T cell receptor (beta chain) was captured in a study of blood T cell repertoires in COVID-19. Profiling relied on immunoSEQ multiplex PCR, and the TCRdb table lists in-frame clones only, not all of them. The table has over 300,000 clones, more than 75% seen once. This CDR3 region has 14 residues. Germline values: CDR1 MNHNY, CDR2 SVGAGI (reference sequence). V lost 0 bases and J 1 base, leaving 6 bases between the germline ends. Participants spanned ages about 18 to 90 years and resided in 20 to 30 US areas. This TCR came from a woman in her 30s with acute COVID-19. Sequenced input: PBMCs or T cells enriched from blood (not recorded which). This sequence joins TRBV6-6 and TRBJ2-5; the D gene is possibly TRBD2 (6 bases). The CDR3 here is CASSYSSGQETQYF. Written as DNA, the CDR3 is TGTGCCAGCAGTTACTCTAGCGGCCAAGAGACCCAGTACTTC.